The entry below gives a single T cell receptor (beta chain) sequence along with its context. The CDR3 runs to 14 residues. V lost 3 bases, J lost 2 bases, and 11 bases lay in between. Germline V gene lookup returns CDR1 SGHNT and CDR2 YYREEE (reference sequence). This sample was included in a study of control samples from healthy donors and cancer patients. The method was immunoSEQ multiplex PCR; TCRdb's version includes in-frame clones alone and lacks a portion of them. The top ten clones hold 8.5% of a sample with 150,000 to 200,000 clones, 85% to 95% of them seen once. The clonotype comes from a woman aged 40 to 50 in good health. Sequencing input: blood. The chain is built from TRBV5-4 and TRBJ2-5, with D perhaps TRBD2 (6 bases). The CDR3 reads CASSSGGGQETQYF. DNA for the CDR3: TGTGCCAGCAGCTCAGGTGGGGGGCAAGAGACCCAGTACTTC.